This TCR beta chain emerged from a study of T-cell memory formation after mild COVID-19. Study results and limitations: CD4+ contracting clones lay mainly in CM and EM, CD8+ ones in EMRA. Contracting clones from day 15 to 85 had balanced CD4/CD8; later expanders favoured CD4+. Several responding clones turned up in pre-infection memory, indicating that cross-reactive memory may have taken part.

One entry per CDR3 protein results from TCRdb running MiXCR on the 5' RACE reads. The table has approximately 410,000 distinct CDR3 sequences, 20% to 25% seen once. As regards this clonotype: Its antigen is undetermined.

Trimming at V came to 3 bases and at J to 5 bases, leaving 7 bases not matched to a gene. Germline CDR1 SGHRS, CDR2 YFSETQ. CDR3 length: 14 amino acids. Sequencing was performed on PBMCs or a T cell subset sorted from them (not recorded which). This receptor was identified in an adult woman who had mild COVID-19 (a few samples of this study predate the infection). Cell type and time point are not known. The gene calls are TRBV5-1 and TRBJ1-1, with TRBD1 identical over 7 bases. CDR3 sequence: CASSSQGVGTEAFF. CDR3 sequence (DNA): TGCGCCAGCAGCTCCCAGGGGGTTGGTACTGAAGCTTTCTTT.